This T cell receptor (beta chain) was recovered during a study of control samples from healthy donors and cancer patients. J was trimmed by 3 bases and V by 6 bases; bases with no gene match: 10. The CDR3 spans 15 residues. Germline-derived CDR1 and CDR2 are MDHEN and SYDVKM. Using immunoSEQ multiplex PCR, the repertoire was profiled, and TCRdb retains in-frame clones only, with some absent. The sample has roughly 370,000 clones, more than 80% seen once. This TCR came from a man aged 40-49 years with head and neck cancer. Source material: PBMCs. The genes are TRBV28 and TRBJ1-1; 7 nucleotides align to TRBD1. The CDR3 sequence is CASSPVDRDHTEAFF. The CDR3, as DNA: TGTGCCAGCAGCCCCGTCGACAGGGATCACACTGAAGCTTTCTTT. Based on the CDR3 plus reference TRBV28 and TRBJ1-1, the full variable domain is DVKVTQSSRYLVKRTGEKVFLECVQDMDHENMFWYRQDPGLGLRLIYFSYDVKMKEKGDIPEGYSVSREKKERFSLILESASTNQTSMYLCASSPVDRDHTEAFFGQGTRLTVV.